Listed below are T cell receptor beta chains from one sample, sequenced in a study of T cell responses to AZD1222 COVID-19 vaccine. Using immunoSEQ multiplex PCR, the repertoire was profiled, and TCRdb retains in-frame clones only, with some absent. The table shows 90,000 to 150,000 clones, with around 90% occurring only once. The material was peripheral blood, obtained 28 days after the second AZD1222 dose. The receptors shown here come from an adult who received the AZD1222 COVID-19 vaccine. Each CDR3 is given with its conserved first and last residue. The D gene is left open where the match is weak. Size is omitted from some rows. Given values are once, few, many or a class for expanded clones.

d_call,v_call,clone_size,j_call,cdr3_nt,cdr3_aa
.,TRBV14,.,TRBJ2-7,TGTGCCAGCAGCCTAGGGGTTTGGTACGAGCAGTACTTC,CASSLGVWYEQYF
TRBD1,TRBV9,.,TRBJ1-6,TGTGCCAGCAGCACTCGGGACAGGGGGAATTCACCCCTCCACTTT,CASSTRDRGNSPLHF
.,TRBV19,.,TRBJ1-2,TGTGCCAGTAGCCCCATCGGTTTGACAGTAGCTAACTATGGCTACACCTTC,CASSPIGLTVANYGYTF
.,TRBV29-1,few,TRBJ1-1,TGCAGCGTTGCCGGAACCGAAGCTTTCTTT,CSVAGTEAFF
.,TRBV19,.,TRBJ1-5,TGTGCCAGTAGTATTTGGGGCTCGAGGGGCAATCAGCCCCAGCATTTT,CASSIWGSRGNQPQHF
.,TRBV6-2/TRBV6-3,.,TRBJ1-4,TGTGCCAGCAGCCCCGGGGGTTGGCAGGCACGAGAAAAACTGTTTTTT,CASSPGGWQAREKLFF
.,TRBV6-1,.,TRBJ1-2,TGTGCCAGCAGTTTTTCGGCCTATGGCTACACCTTC,CASSFSAYGYTF
.,TRBV6-5,.,TRBJ1-4,TGTGCCAGCGGCCTCGTCCTGAAAGAAAAACTGTTTTTT,CASGLVLKEKLFF
TRBD1,TRBV6-2/TRBV6-3,.,TRBJ1-2,TGTGCCAGCAGTGACTGGACAGGGGAAGAAGGCTACACCTTC,CASSDWTGEEGYTF
.,TRBV18,.,TRBJ1-4,TGTGCCAGCTCACCAAGGACGGATGAAAAACTGTTTTTT,CASSPRTDEKLFF
TRBD2,TRBV6-2/TRBV6-3,few,TRBJ2-1,TGTGCCAGCAGTTACTCGAGTAGCGGGGGGCCCCTCGAACGTGAGCAGTTCTTC,CASSYSSSGGPLEREQFF
TRBD2,TRBV15,.,TRBJ2-5,TGTGCCACCAGCAGCGGGGGGGCCGGAGAGACCCAGTACTTC,CATSSGGAGETQYF
.,TRBV5-1,.,TRBJ1-2,TGCGCCAGCAGCTTTGGGAATACAGGGACTGGTGGCTACACCTTC,CASSFGNTGTGGYTF
.,TRBV5-5,.,TRBJ1-4,TGTGCCAGCACCCCGGATGTGGGGTTGCATGAAAAACTGTTTTTT,CASTPDVGLHEKLFF
TRBD2,TRBV5-4,.,TRBJ2-7,TGTGCCAGCAGCTTGGTCGGGGGAGGGAACGAGCAGTACTTC,CASSLVGGGNEQYF
TRBD1,TRBV6-5,.,TRBJ1-5,TGTGCCAGCAGACGACAGGGATATAGCAATCAGCCCCAGCATTTT,CASRRQGYSNQPQHF
.,TRBV7-8,.,TRBJ2-6,TGTGCCAGCAGCTTAGTGAGGGTAGCAGCCGGGGCCAACGTCCTGACTTTC,CASSLVRVAAGANVLTF
.,TRBV7-6,.,TRBJ2-1,TGTGCCAGCAGCCCCGTCATCAATGAGCAGTTCTTC,CASSPVINEQFF
TRBD1,TRBV15,.,TRBJ2-5,TGTGCCACCAGCAAGGACAGGTGGGAGACCCAGTACTTC,CATSKDRWETQYF
.,TRBV19,.,TRBJ1-1,TGTGCCAGTAAGGCGAACACTGAAGCTTTCTTT,CASKANTEAFF
.,TRBV2,.,TRBJ1-3,TGTGCCAGCAGTGAGGCCCGCCAGGCAGCCACCGTGGACACCATATATTTT,CASSEARQAATVDTIYF
TRBD1,TRBV15,.,TRBJ2-7,TGTGCCACCAGCAGCACTACGGACAGGGAATGGTCCTACGAGCAGTACTTC,CATSSTTDREWSYEQYF
.,TRBV5-5,.,TRBJ1-1,TGTGCCAGCAGCTTGAGCACGCGGCAGGGGAACACTGAAGCTTTCTTT,CASSLSTRQGNTEAFF
.,TRBV28,.,TRBJ1-2,TGTGCCAGCAGCAGGACAGCTAACTATGGCTACACCTTC,CASSRTANYGYTF
.,TRBV7-2,.,TRBJ1-3,TGTGCCAGCAGCTTTGTATCCAACACCATATATTTT,CASSFVSNTIYF
.,TRBV5-1,.,TRBJ1-1,TGCGCCAGCAGCTTGAATTCAGGAGGGGCTGAAGCTTTCTTT,CASSLNSGGAEAFF
TRBD1,TRBV3-1/TRBV3-2,once,TRBJ1-1,TGTGCCAGCAGCCCCCTCGGGACAGGAGCTGAAGCTTTCTTT,CASSPLGTGAEAFF
TRBD1,TRBV18,.,TRBJ2-7,TGTGCCAGCTCGCCAAGCCGGGACAGGGAATCGTACTTC,CASSPSRDRESYF
TRBD1,TRBV28,.,TRBJ2-7,TGTGCCAGCAGTCCAATCGGGACAGGGGGCTACGAGCAGTACTTC,CASSPIGTGGYEQYF
.,TRBV6-2/TRBV6-3,few,TRBJ1-5,TGTGCCAGCAGTTCGGATCAGGGCAATCAGCCCCAGCATTTT,CASSSDQGNQPQHF
TRBD1,TRBV6-5,.,TRBJ1-2,TGTGCCAGCAGGGACCCCGGGACAGTCAACTATGGCTACACCTTC,CASRDPGTVNYGYTF
TRBD1,TRBV29-1,.,TRBJ2-7,TGCAGCGTGGGACGGACAGGGAGCTACGAGCAGTACTTC,CSVGRTGSYEQYF
TRBD1,TRBV9,.,TRBJ2-5,TGTGCCAGCAGCTTAGGGACAGGAATTAGGGAGACCCAGTACTTC,CASSLGTGIRETQYF
.,TRBV7-9,.,TRBJ2-3,TGTGCCAGCAGCTTAGCCCACTCGGGAGATACGCAGTATTTT,CASSLAHSGDTQYF
.,TRBV18,.,TRBJ1-1,TGTGCCAGCTCACCAGGATTAACACGGCAGAACACTGAAGCTTTCTTT,CASSPGLTRQNTEAFF
.,TRBV5-1,.,TRBJ2-5,TGCGCCAGCAGCTCCCCGGGGAGAGAGACCCAGTACTTC,CASSSPGRETQYF
.,TRBV6-5,.,TRBJ2-2,TGTGCCAGCAGTTACGAGGGACTTCTGACCGGGGAGCTGTTTTTT,CASSYEGLLTGELFF
TRBD1,TRBV3-1/TRBV3-2,.,TRBJ2-5,TGTGCCAGCAGCCAAGGAGACAGGGGGTGGGAGACCCAGTACTTC,CASSQGDRGWETQYF
.,TRBV11-3,.,TRBJ2-2,TGTGCCAGCAGCTCTGGACAGTCAGACGCGAACACCGGGGAGCTGTTTTTT,CASSSGQSDANTGELFF
.,TRBV4-1,.,TRBJ2-3,TGCGCCAGCAGCCAAGAGTGGGGAGACCCAAGCACAGATACGCAGTATTTT,CASSQEWGDPSTDTQYF